These 25 T cell receptor beta chains came from one sample sequenced in a study of blood T cell repertoires in COVID-19 (dated by TCRdb to 2020 to 2022). To prepare the library, the immunoSEQ multiplex PCR assay was applied. Held by TCRdb, this immuneACCESS table contains in-frame sequences only and omits some clones. Under half of the omission traces to an unresolved V gene where checked; the cause of the rest is unknown. The sample table holds about 170,000 clones, of which about 83% were seen once. The top ten clonotypes cover roughly 2% of the sample. What was sequenced was peripheral blood. Receptors were obtained from a woman over 75 with acute or convalescent COVID-19.

This chain joins TRBV12-3 or TRBV12-4 and TRBJ1-2, with D tentatively TRBD1 (5 bases). V gave up 1 base and J gave up 8 bases, with 11 bases separating them. The CDR3 covers 13 residues. The CDR3 DNA follows: TGTGCCAGCAGTTTAGTCCAGGGAGGAGGCTACACCTTC. Amino acids: CASSLVQGGGYTF.

The J gene is TRBJ2-2, the V gene TRBV14, with D tentatively TRBD1 (6 bases). CDR3 size: 15 residues. The ends were cut back, 3 bases at V and 4 bases at J, with 12 bases in the middle. Germline CDR1 SGHDN, CDR2 FVKESK. The CDR3 nucleotides read TGTGCCAGCAGCCATCCCAGGGGCGGCACCGGGGAGCTGTTTTTT. This encodes CASSHPRGGTGELFF.

The rearrangement joins TRBV30 to TRBJ1-2, with unresolved D. Germline CDR1 and CDR2: GTSNPN and SVGIG (reference sequence). This CDR3 is 12 amino acids long. V lost 4 bases to trimming and J lost 0 bases, with 6 bases between them. The CDR3 region is CAWNGANYGYTF. The CDR3 DNA is TGTGCCTGGAACGGAGCTAACTATGGCTACACCTTC.

The rearrangement joins TRBV19 to TRBJ1-6; D unclear. Germline CDR1 is LNHDA and CDR2 is SQIVND (reference sequence). The ends were cut back, 4 bases at V and 10 bases at J, with 11 bases in the middle. The CDR3 consists of 13 residues. CDR3: CASSNRAPSPLHF. CDR3 coding DNA: TGTGCCAGTAGTAATCGCGCACCGTCACCCCTCCACTTT.

This clone showed up just a few times. This chain joins TRBV3-1 (or the pseudogene TRBV3-2) and TRBJ1-6; TRBD1 might be the D (5 bases). The CDR3 sequence is 12 residues long. Germline V gene sequence: CDR1 LGHDT, CDR2 YNNKEL (reference sequence). Trimming took 6 bases from V and 9 from J, leaving 9 bases between them. The CDR3 DNA is TGTGCCAGCAGACCCAGGGTTTCACCCCTCCACTTT. Translated, it gives CASRPRVSPLHF.

The chain combines TRBV9 with TRBJ2-2, with D possibly TRBD2 on 5 matching bases. Trimming cost V 0 bases and J 5 bases, with 8 bases left between them. Germline CDR1 is SGDLS and CDR2 is YYNGEE. The CDR3 has 14 residues. The DNA of the CDR3 is TGTGCCAGCAGCGTAGTCTCGGGGACCGGGGAGCTGTTTTTT. Its protein product is CASSVVSGTGELFF.

The chain employs TRBV14 and TRBJ2-1; 7 nucleotides align to TRBD1. This CDR3 comprises 15 residues. CDR1 is SGHDN, CDR2 FVKESK, per germline. Trimming removed 2 bases from V and 12 bases from J; junction bases left unmatched: 13. CDR3 sequence: CASSQRGTDQVRQFF. CDR3 DNA: TGTGCCAGCAGCCAAAGGGGGACAGACCAGGTCCGGCAGTTCTTC. Full variable domain (rest looked up from reference TRBV14 and TRBJ2-1): EAGVTQFPSHSVIEKGQTVTLRCDPISGHDNLYWYRRVMGKEIKFLLHFVKESKQDESGMPNNRFLAERTGGTYSTLKVQPAELEDSGVYFCASSQRGTDQVRQFFGPGTRLTVL.

This chain links TRBV2 with TRBJ1-3, with 9 bases matching TRBD1. The J segment lost 4 bases and the V segment lost 4 bases, leaving 5 bases of the junction unmatched. This CDR3 spans 15 amino acids. Looked up from germline, CDR1 is SNHLY and CDR2 is FYNNEI. The CDR3 DNA follows: TGTGCCAGCAGTGGGACAGGGGTTAAAGGAAACACCATATATTTT. Residues: CASSGTGVKGNTIYF.

This clone has just one count. The chain combines TRBV11-2 with TRBJ2-3; 7 bases map to TRBD2. Germline values: CDR1 SGHAT, CDR2 FQNNGV. CDR3 size: 16 residues. The ends lost 8 bases at V and 2 bases at J; junction bases unmatched: 13. As DNA, the CDR3 is TGTGCCAGCTCCCTCCGGGCTAGCGGATACACAGATACGCAGTATTTT. It yields the protein CASSLRASGYTDTQYF.

The chain is built from TRBV7-6 and TRBJ2-5; 9 nucleotides agree with TRBD1. The CDR3 loop spans 20 amino acids. V dropped 0 bases and J dropped 2; count of bases not matched to a gene: 16. CDR1 and CDR2 (germline): SGHVS, FNYEAQ. In nucleotides, the CDR3 is TGTGCCAGCAGCTTAGCCCCGACAGGGGGTGGATCTCGAGAACAAGAGACCCAGTACTTC. This sequence encodes CASSLAPTGGGSREQETQYF.

The chain has TRBV5-5 and TRBJ2-5; D is uncertain. The V gene's germline CDR1 is SGHKS and CDR2 YYEKEE (reference sequence). This CDR3 spans 14 amino acids. V lost 4 bases, J lost 3 bases, and 13 bases lay in between. CDR3 residues: CASSASEVKETQYF. The DNA for the CDR3 is TGTGCCAGCAGCGCGAGTGAAGTTAAAGAGACCCAGTACTTC.

The rearrangement uses TRBV12-3 or TRBV12-4 and TRBJ1-5, with no clear D. The CDR3 is 13 amino acids. Trimming removed 8 bases from V and 5 bases from J, with 13 bases in between. The CDR3 DNA reads TGTGCCAGCCGGCGGGGAGAGTATCAGCCCCAGCATTTT. Translating gives CASRRGEYQPQHF.

The chain combines TRBV5-6 with TRBJ1-4; tentative D call: TRBD1 (5 bases). Germline V gives CDR1 SGHDT, CDR2 YYEEEE. V was clipped by 4 bases and J by 3 bases, with 13 bases between them. CDR3 length equals 15 residues. The CDR3, as DNA: TGTGCCAGCAGCCCCGGTCGGGGGTCTAATGAAAAACTGTTTTTT. It encodes CASSPGRGSNEKLFF.

This clone was seen a single time. J is TRBJ2-2 and V is TRBV6-5; 7 bases are shared with TRBD2. V lost 0 bases and J lost 5; bases outside the gene matches: 3. The V gene's germline CDR1 is MNHEY and CDR2 SVGAGI. CDR3 size: 15 residues. The CDR3, as DNA: TGTGCCAGCAGTTACTCGACACTAGCGACCGGGGAGCTGTTTTTT. Translating it yields CASSYSTLATGELFF.

J is TRBJ2-3 and V is TRBV6-4; D perhaps matches TRBD1 (5 bases). This CDR3 contains 17 residues. The V gene's germline CDR1 is MRHNA and CDR2 SNTAGT. V shed 5 bases and J shed 2 bases, with 20 bases lying between them. Here the CDR3 reads CASSPRPGKLLTDTQYF. Here the CDR3 DNA reads TGTGCCAGCAGTCCCCGGCCAGGGAAATTACTCACAGATACGCAGTATTTT.

The chain employs TRBV10-3 and TRBJ2-5; 8 nucleotides match TRBD1. CDR3 length equals 14 residues. The junction had 5 bases not matched to a gene; V was cut back by 4 bases and J by 4 bases. The germline V gene has CDR1 ENHRY and CDR2 SYGVKD. The CDR3 coding sequence is TGTGCCATCAGTGGGGTGGGACAGGTAGAGACCCAGTACTTC. This translates into CAISGVGQVETQYF.

The chain has TRBV19 and TRBJ1-5; D call uncertain. CDR1 is LNHDA, CDR2 SQIVND, per germline (reference sequence). This CDR3 spans 15 amino acids. Trimming stripped 1 base from V and 2 bases from J, with 9 bases between. The CDR3 here is CASSIGGIGNQPQHF. The CDR3, as DNA: TGTGCCAGTAGTATAGGAGGGATCGGCAATCAGCCCCAGCATTTT.

This clone appeared a single time. The chain carries TRBV7-2 and TRBJ1-1; maybe TRBD1 (6 bases). V was clipped by 4 bases and J by 1 base, with 10 bases between them. The length of the CDR3 is 14 residues. CDR1 is SGHTA, CDR2 FQGNSA, per germline. In DNA, the CDR3 is TGTGCCAGCAGCTCAATGGGACAGAACACTGAAGCTTTCTTT. Translated: CASSSMGQNTEAFF.

The J gene is TRBJ2-7, the V gene TRBV6-2 or TRBV6-3; the match to TRBD2 covers 13 bases. The CDR3 length is 19 residues. With V trimmed by 2 bases and J by 0 bases, 10 bases remained unmatched. From germline, CDR1 is MNHEY and CDR2 SVGEGT. In DNA form, the CDR3 reads TGTGCCAGCAGTTACCCCCCCGGGACTAGCGGGGACGCCTCCTACGAGCAGTACTTC. This codes for CASSYPPGTSGDASYEQYF.

The chain carries TRBV7-6 and TRBJ2-7; D perhaps matches TRBD2 (6 bases). Trimming left V 0 bases short and J 7 bases short, with 19 bases between. The CDR3 spans 16 residues. Looked up from germline, CDR1 is SGHVS and CDR2 is FNYEAQ. This chain's CDR3 is CASSLALGFGGGEQYF. CDR3 DNA sequence: TGTGCCAGCAGCTTAGCCCTAGGCTTCGGGGGTGGAGAGCAGTACTTC.

This clone has just one count. The chain recombines TRBV10-3 with TRBJ2-7; D is ambiguous. The germline V gene has CDR1 ENHRY and CDR2 SYGVKD. The V gene lost 3 bases and the J gene lost 2 bases, with 8 bases spanning the gap. The CDR3 has 13 amino acids. The CDR3 region has the DNA TGTGCCATCAGTGAATTCCGGGCCTACGAGCAGTACTTC. Its protein product is CAISEFRAYEQYF.

The count of this clone is one. The chain combines TRBV6-2 or TRBV6-3 with TRBJ2-5; possibly TRBD2 for D (6 bases). This CDR3 is 15 amino acids long. CDR1 is MNHEY and CDR2 is SVGEGT in the germline V gene. Trimming cost V 3 bases and J 1 base, with 12 bases left between them. CDR3 nucleotide sequence: TGTGCCAGCAGTTATCCGGGACTGACCCAAGAGACCCAGTACTTC. Translating gives CASSYPGLTQETQYF.

The chain joins TRBV19 to TRBJ2-2; 13 positions match TRBD2. V was pared by 3 bases and J by 2 bases, with 9 bases of the junction left unmatched. This CDR3 contains 19 residues. Germline values: CDR1 LNHDA, CDR2 SQIVND (reference sequence). The CDR3 protein is CASSIYVTSGGKNTGELFF. CDR3 DNA: TGTGCCAGTAGTATTTACGTGACTAGCGGGGGGAAAAACACCGGGGAGCTGTTTTTT.

This clone was counted only a few times. This chain connects TRBV27 to TRBJ1-6; 9 nucleotides line up with TRBD1. CDR1 is MNHEY and CDR2 is SMNVEV in the germline V gene (reference sequence). V shed 7 bases and J 8 bases; nucleotides not matched to a gene: 9. The CDR3 covers 15 residues. As DNA, the CDR3 is TGTGCCAGCACCCTAAAACAGGGGGCTGATTCACCCCTCCACTTT. This translates into CASTLKQGADSPLHF.

The chain links TRBV30 to TRBJ2-1; D is uncertain. This CDR3 spans 13 amino acids. In germline, CDR1 is GTSNPN, CDR2 SVGIG (reference sequence). With 2 bases removed from V and 5 bases from J, the gap between germline ends came to 10 bases. The CDR3, as DNA: TGTGCCTGGAGTCGGCTAGTAAACAATGAGCAGTTCTTC. Its protein is CAWSRLVNNEQFF. The full variable domain, rest sourced from reference TRBV30 and TRBJ2-1, is SQTIHQWPATLVQPVGSPLSLECTVEGTSNPNLYWYRQAAGRGLQLLFYSVGIGQISSEVPQNLSASRPQDRQFILSSKKLLLSDSGFYLCAWSRLVNNEQFFGPGTRLTVL.